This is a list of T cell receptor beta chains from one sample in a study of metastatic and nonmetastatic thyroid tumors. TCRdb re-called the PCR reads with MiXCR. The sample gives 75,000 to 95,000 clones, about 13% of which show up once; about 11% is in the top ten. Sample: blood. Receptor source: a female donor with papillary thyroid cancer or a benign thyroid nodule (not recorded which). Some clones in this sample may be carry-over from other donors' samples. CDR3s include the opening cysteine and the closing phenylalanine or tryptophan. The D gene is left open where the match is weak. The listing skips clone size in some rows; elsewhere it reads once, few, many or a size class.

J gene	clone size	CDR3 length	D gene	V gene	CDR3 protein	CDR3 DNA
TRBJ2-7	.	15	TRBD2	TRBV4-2	CASSRGTSGIYEQYF	TGTGCCAGCAGCCGCGGGACTAGCGGAATCTACGAGCAGTACTTC
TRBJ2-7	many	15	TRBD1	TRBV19	CASRPMGQISYEQYF	TGTGCCAGTAGACCTATGGGACAGATATCCTACGAGCAGTACTTC
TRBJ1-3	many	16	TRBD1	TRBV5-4	CASSLQRGQGAHTIYF	TGTGCCAGCAGCCTACAAAGGGGACAGGGGGCACACACCATATATTTT
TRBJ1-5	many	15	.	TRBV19	CASTPIGGVNQPQHF	TGTGCCAGTACCCCAATAGGAGGAGTCAATCAGCCCCAGCATTTT
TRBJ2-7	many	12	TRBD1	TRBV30	CAWTTGGDEQYF	TGTGCCTGGACCACAGGGGGCGACGAGCAGTACTTC
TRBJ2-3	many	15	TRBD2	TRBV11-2	CASAKLAGVTDTQYF	TGTGCCAGCGCAAAACTAGCGGGAGTCACAGATACGCAGTATTTT
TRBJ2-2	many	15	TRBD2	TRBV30	CAWGGGLAGPGELFF	TGTGCCTGGGGGGGGGGACTAGCGGGACCCGGGGAGCTGTTTTTT
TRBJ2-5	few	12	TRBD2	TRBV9	CASGLAGETQYF	TGTGCCAGTGGACTAGCAGGAGAGACCCAGTACTTC
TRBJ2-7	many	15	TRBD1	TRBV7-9	CASSSDRGGSYEQYF	TGTGCCAGCAGCTCGGACAGGGGAGGGTCCTACGAGCAGTACTTC
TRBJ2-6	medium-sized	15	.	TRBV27	CASSWGVAGANVLTF	TGTGCCAGCAGTTGGGGGGTAGCTGGGGCCAACGTCCTGACTTTC
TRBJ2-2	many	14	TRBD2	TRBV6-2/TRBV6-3	CASRRLAGDGELFF	TGTGCCAGCAGACGACTAGCGGGAGACGGGGAGCTGTTTTTT
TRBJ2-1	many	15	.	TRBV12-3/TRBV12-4	CASSLIQPGSNEQFF	TGTGCCAGCAGTTTAATCCAGCCTGGCTCCAATGAGCAGTTCTTC
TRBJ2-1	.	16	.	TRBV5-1	CASSLPRGRDYNEQFF	TGCGCCAGCAGCCTACCGAGGGGGAGGGATTACAATGAGCAGTTCTTC
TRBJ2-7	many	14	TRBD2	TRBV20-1	CSANGLAGGDEQYF	TGCAGTGCTAATGGACTAGCGGGAGGCGACGAGCAGTACTTC
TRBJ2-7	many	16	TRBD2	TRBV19	CASSISSGKLTYEQYF	TGTGCCAGTAGTATTTCTAGCGGGAAACTGACCTACGAGCAGTACTTC
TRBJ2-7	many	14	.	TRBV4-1	CASSQDGINYEQYF	TGCGCCAGCAGCCAAGATGGAATCAACTACGAGCAGTACTTC
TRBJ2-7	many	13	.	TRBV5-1	CASKWENSYEQYF	TGCGCCAGCAAATGGGAGAATTCCTACGAGCAGTACTTC
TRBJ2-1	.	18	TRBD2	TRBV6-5	CASRPSNLTSGSYNEQFF	TGTGCCAGCAGGCCCTCGAACCTGACTAGCGGGAGCTACAATGAGCAGTTCTTC
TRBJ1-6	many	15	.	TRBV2	CASSERQWLNSPLHF	TGTGCCAGCAGTGAGCGACAGTGGTTAAATTCACCCCTCCACTTT
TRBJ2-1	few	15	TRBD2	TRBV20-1	CSARVPSGVRNGQFF	TGCAGTGCTAGAGTGCCTAGCGGGGTCCGAAATGGGCAGTTTTTC
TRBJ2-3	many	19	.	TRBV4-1	CASSQASTILQGSTDTQYF	TGCGCCAGCAGCCAAGCCAGTACAATTTTGCAGGGGAGCACAGATACGCAGTATTTT
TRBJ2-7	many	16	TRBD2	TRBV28	CASSLSSGRGSYEQYF	TGTGCCAGCAGTTTATCTAGCGGGAGAGGCTCCTACGAGCAGTACTTC
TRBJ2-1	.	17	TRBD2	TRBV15	CATSRDLAGGLNNEQFF	TGTGCCACCAGCAGAGATTTGGCGGGAGGGTTGAACAATGAGCAGTTCTTC
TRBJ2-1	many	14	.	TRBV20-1	CSAEGPTGRNEQFF	TGCAGTGCTGAGGGCCCCACAGGGAGAAATGAGCAGTTCTTC
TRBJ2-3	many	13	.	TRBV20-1	CSASRDTTDTQYF	TGCAGTGCTAGCCGGGATACCACAGATACGCAGTATTTT
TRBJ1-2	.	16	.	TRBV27	CASARRWDNLDYGYTF	TGTGCCAGCGCCCGGCGGTGGGACAATTTGGACTATGGCTACACCTTC
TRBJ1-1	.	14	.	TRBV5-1	CASSEGGRSTEAFF	TGCGCCAGCAGTGAGGGGGGGCGAAGCACTGAAGCTTTCTTT
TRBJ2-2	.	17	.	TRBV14	CASSQDFGGQDTGELFF	TGTGCCAGCAGCCAAGATTTCGGGGGCCAAGACACCGGGGAGCTGTTTTTT